This T cell receptor (beta chain) is drawn from a study of T-cell memory formation after mild COVID-19. Study conclusions and caveats: From day 15 to 85, contracting clones were balanced between CD4 and CD8, whereas later expanders leaned toward CD4+. Second-wave clones reaching peak frequency on day 37 lacked confirmed SARS-CoV-2 specificity.

This CDR3 spans 15 amino acids. Trimming left V 2 bases short and J 1 base short, with 9 bases between. Germline CDR1 and CDR2: MNHEY and SVGAGI. Constant-segment primers were used for 5'RACE, and the resulting TCR alpha and TCR beta cDNA libraries carried sample barcodes and UMIs. One entry per CDR3 protein results from TCRdb running MiXCR on the 5' RACE reads. The data show roughly 510,000 distinct CDR3 sequences, 15% to 20% seen once. In this sample, this clonotype turned up many times. The antigen is unknown. The sequenced sample was PBMCs or a T cell subset sorted from them (not recorded which). This receptor was identified in an adult woman who had mild COVID-19 (a few samples of this study predate the infection). Cell type and time point are not known. The chain is built from TRBV6-5 and TRBJ1-5; no firm D call. The CDR3 bases are TGTGCCAGCAGTTACAACCACAGAAGCAATCAGCCCCAGCATTTT. This codes for CASSYNHRSNQPQHF.